These T cell receptor beta chains were read from a single sample in a study of T cell repertoires in cytomegalovirus infection. TCRdb analysed the reads with MiXCR anew, one entry per CDR3 protein. This table has approximately 500,000 distinct CDR3 sequences, around 27% appearing once. Sequencing input: PBMCs. The receptors here all came from a human donor in good health (CMV status not recorded). Some clones in this sample may be carry-over from other donors' samples. The CDR3 runs from the conserved cysteine through the conserved F or W. The order of the fields is J gene, CDR3 length, V gene, D gene, clone size, CDR3 protein, CDR3 DNA. A D gene is named only where the DNA matches it firmly. Rows may omit the clone size; those that give it use once, few, many or a size class.

J gene: TRBJ2-1
CDR3 length: 15
V gene: TRBV7-2
D gene: -
clone size: many
CDR3 protein: CASSSEGPPYNEQFF
CDR3 DNA: TGTGCCAGCAGCTCCGAGGGACCCCCTTACAATGAGCAGTTCTTC

J gene: TRBJ1-1
CDR3 length: 14
V gene: TRBV20-1
D gene: -
clone size: few
CDR3 protein: CSATDSRSATEAFF
CDR3 DNA: TGCAGTGCCACCGACTCCAGGTCCGCCACTGAAGCTTTCTTT

J gene: TRBJ1-4
CDR3 length: 18
V gene: TRBV20-1
D gene: -
clone size: few
CDR3 protein: CSARGFMQGFATNEKLFF
CDR3 DNA: TGCAGTGCTAGAGGGTTTATGCAGGGGTTTGCAACTAATGAAAAACTGTTTTTT

J gene: TRBJ2-5
CDR3 length: 13
V gene: TRBV15
D gene: -
clone size: -
CDR3 protein: CATSAGTRRAQYF
CDR3 DNA: TGTGCCACCAGCGCCGGGACTCGTAGGGCCCAGTACTTC

J gene: TRBJ1-6
CDR3 length: 15
V gene: TRBV10-2
D gene: -
clone size: -
CDR3 protein: CASSRQATLNSPLHF
CDR3 DNA: TGCGCCAGCAGTCGCCAGGCTACACTCAATTCACCCCTCCACTTT

J gene: TRBJ2-5
CDR3 length: 15
V gene: TRBV28
D gene: TRBD2
clone size: -
CDR3 protein: CASSFTAGEQETQYF
CDR3 DNA: TGTGCCAGCAGTTTTACGGCGGGGGAGCAAGAGACCCAGTACTTC

J gene: TRBJ1-5
CDR3 length: 14
V gene: TRBV6-1
D gene: TRBD1
clone size: few
CDR3 protein: CASSEGQGVQPQHF
CDR3 DNA: TGTGCCAGCAGTGAAGGGCAGGGGGTTCAGCCCCAGCATTTT

J gene: TRBJ1-2
CDR3 length: 15
V gene: TRBV6-5
D gene: TRBD1
clone size: few
CDR3 protein: CASSYSTGGGGGYTF
CDR3 DNA: TGTGCCAGCAGTTACTCGACAGGGGGCGGAGGGGGCTACACCTTC

J gene: TRBJ1-1
CDR3 length: 14
V gene: TRBV20-1
D gene: TRBD1
clone size: few
CDR3 protein: CSARGGQTNTEAFF
CDR3 DNA: TGCAGTGCTAGAGGGGGACAGACGAACACTGAAGCTTTCTTT

J gene: TRBJ1-6
CDR3 length: 15
V gene: TRBV28
D gene: -
clone size: -
CDR3 protein: CASSTTGLINSPLHF
CDR3 DNA: TGTGCCAGCAGTACAACAGGGTTGATTAATTCACCCCTCCACTTT

J gene: TRBJ2-1
CDR3 length: 15
V gene: TRBV11-3
D gene: TRBD2
clone size: -
CDR3 protein: CASSLAGGSPNEQFF
CDR3 DNA: TGTGCCAGCAGTCTAGCGGGAGGTTCCCCAAATGAGCAGTTCTTC

J gene: TRBJ2-7
CDR3 length: 14
V gene: TRBV7-2
D gene: -
clone size: -
CDR3 protein: CASSLGRINYEQYF
CDR3 DNA: TGTGCCAGCAGCTTGGGACGCATCAACTACGAGCAGTACTTC

J gene: TRBJ2-1
CDR3 length: 15
V gene: TRBV28
D gene: -
clone size: -
CDR3 protein: CASTKPGLSYNEQFF
CDR3 DNA: TGTGCCAGCACGAAACCGGGACTTTCCTACAATGAGCAGTTCTTC

J gene: TRBJ2-7
CDR3 length: 15
V gene: TRBV28
D gene: TRBD1
clone size: few
CDR3 protein: CASNQAGTGAHEQYF
CDR3 DNA: TGTGCCAGCAATCAAGCCGGGACAGGGGCCCACGAGCAGTACTTC

J gene: TRBJ2-7
CDR3 length: 15
V gene: TRBV6-5
D gene: -
clone size: -
CDR3 protein: CASSPRTYPSYEQYF
CDR3 DNA: TGTGCCAGCAGCCCTCGGACTTACCCCTCCTACGAGCAGTACTTC

J gene: TRBJ1-1
CDR3 length: 14
V gene: TRBV27
D gene: -
clone size: -
CDR3 protein: CASSLTRWGAEAFF
CDR3 DNA: TGTGCCAGCAGTTTAACACGGTGGGGGGCTGAAGCTTTCTTT

J gene: TRBJ2-4
CDR3 length: 17
V gene: TRBV7-2
D gene: TRBD2
clone size: many
CDR3 protein: CASSQSSDSGRGARKHF
CDR3 DNA: TGTGCCAGCAGCCAGAGTTCCGATAGCGGGAGGGGGGCGAGGAAGCACTTC

J gene: TRBJ2-3
CDR3 length: 16
V gene: TRBV19
D gene: -
clone size: few
CDR3 protein: CASSPRLGQITDTQYF
CDR3 DNA: TGTGCCAGTAGTCCTCGGTTGGGGCAGATCACAGATACGCAGTATTTT

J gene: TRBJ1-3
CDR3 length: 12
V gene: TRBV20-1
D gene: -
clone size: -
CDR3 protein: CSARENGNTIYF
CDR3 DNA: TGCAGTGCTAGAGAAAACGGAAACACCATATATTTT

J gene: TRBJ1-4
CDR3 length: 16
V gene: TRBV2
D gene: TRBD1
clone size: few
CDR3 protein: CASSEAGQALREKLFF
CDR3 DNA: TGTGCCAGCAGTGAAGCCGGACAGGCCCTAAGGGAAAAACTGTTTTTT

J gene: TRBJ2-3
CDR3 length: 15
V gene: TRBV28
D gene: -
clone size: few
CDR3 protein: CASSLSPGVGGTQYF
CDR3 DNA: TGTGCCAGCAGTTTATCCCCAGGGGTGGGGGGGACGCAGTATTTT

J gene: TRBJ2-3
CDR3 length: 15
V gene: TRBV12-3/TRBV12-4
D gene: TRBD2
clone size: -
CDR3 protein: CASSLTSGRKDTQYF
CDR3 DNA: TGTGCCAGCAGTTTGACTAGCGGGAGAAAAGATACGCAGTATTTT

J gene: TRBJ1-5
CDR3 length: 15
V gene: TRBV4-3
D gene: TRBD1
clone size: -
CDR3 protein: CASSQGQGARQPQHF
CDR3 DNA: TGCGCCAGCAGCCAAGGACAGGGGGCTAGACAGCCCCAGCATTTT

J gene: TRBJ2-5
CDR3 length: 12
V gene: TRBV4-3
D gene: TRBD2
clone size: -
CDR3 protein: CASSQSSGRQSF
CDR3 DNA: TGCGCCAGCAGCCAATCGAGCGGGAGACAATCCTTC

J gene: TRBJ2-1
CDR3 length: 18
V gene: TRBV10-2
D gene: -
clone size: -
CDR3 protein: CASHLPAPAGSLYNEQFF
CDR3 DNA: TGCGCCAGCCATCTCCCGGCACCGGCGGGTTCTCTCTACAATGAGCAGTTCTTC

J gene: TRBJ1-3
CDR3 length: 14
V gene: TRBV29-1
D gene: -
clone size: -
CDR3 protein: CSVATGLSGNTIYF
CDR3 DNA: TGCAGCGTGGCTACAGGGTTGTCTGGAAACACCATATATTTT

J gene: TRBJ2-6
CDR3 length: 11
V gene: TRBV6-2/TRBV6-3
D gene: -
clone size: few
CDR3 protein: CASTLGNAMTF
CDR3 DNA: TGTGCCAGCACCCTTGGGAATGCCATGACTTTC

J gene: TRBJ2-1
CDR3 length: 17
V gene: TRBV5-4
D gene: TRBD1
clone size: few
CDR3 protein: CASSVRRGQGAGNEQFF
CDR3 DNA: TGTGCCAGCAGCGTCCGCCGGGGACAGGGGGCGGGTAATGAGCAGTTCTTC

J gene: TRBJ1-1
CDR3 length: 12
V gene: TRBV29-1
D gene: -
clone size: -
CDR3 protein: CSERGMNTEAFF
CDR3 DNA: TGCAGTGAGAGGGGGATGAACACTGAAGCTTTCTTT

J gene: TRBJ2-2
CDR3 length: 17
V gene: TRBV5-4
D gene: -
clone size: -
CDR3 protein: CASSLTGQRGNTGELFF
CDR3 DNA: TGTGCCAGCAGCTTGACGGGACAGCGGGGGAACACCGGGGAGCTGTTTTTT